These 24 T cell receptor beta chains originate from one sample sequenced in a study of regulatory dendritic cells for organ transplantation. Allogeneic regulatory or mature dendritic cells were co-cultured for four to six days with CFSE-labeled sorted T cells at 1:10. Here immunoSEQ multiplex PCR was the method, and the copy in TCRdb shows in-frame clones only, minus some. The sample carries 9,500 to 12,000 clones, roughly 89% recorded once. No antigen has been assigned to these receptors. Sequencing used naive CD8+ T cells from blood cultured with dendritic cells. As for subset: CD45RA+ naive T cells. The receptors stem from a human donor in good health.

The V and J genes are TRBV5-5 and TRBJ1-1; D is possibly TRBD1 (6 bases). The V gene lost 1 base and the J gene lost 10 bases, with 17 bases spanning the gap. The germline gives CDR1 SGHKS, CDR2 YYEKEE (reference sequence). CDR3 length: 14 residues. The CDR3 DNA reads TGTGCCAGCAGCTTGAAGTACGGGGGCGAGGGAGCTTTCTTT. Translated: CASSLKYGGEGAFF.

The chain combines TRBV7-9 with TRBJ2-1, with 8 nucleotides matching TRBD1. Germline V gene sequence: CDR1 SEHNR, CDR2 FQNEAQ (reference sequence). This CDR3 is 16 amino acids long. Trimming at V came to 4 bases and at J to 5 bases, leaving 10 bases not matched to a gene. CDR3 in DNA: TGTGCCAGCAGCTCGTATCGGGACAGGCGAAACAATGAGCAGTTCTTC. Translated, it gives CASSSYRDRRNNEQFF.

The chain joins TRBV27 to TRBJ2-3; 15 bases agree with TRBD2. V was clipped by 3 bases and J by 3 bases; unmatched bases: 7. Germline-derived CDR1 and CDR2 are MNHEY and SMNVEV (reference sequence). This CDR3 spans 18 amino acids. CDR3 sequence: CASSFQGLAGGGTDTQYF. The CDR3 nucleotides are TGTGCCAGCAGTTTCCAGGGACTAGCGGGAGGTGGAACAGATACGCAGTATTTT.

This clone was seen only a few times. The rearrangement joins TRBV7-9 to TRBJ1-1; a possible D gene is TRBD1 (5 bases). Germline-derived CDR1 and CDR2 are SEHNR and FQNEAQ (reference sequence). The length of the CDR3 is 14 residues. V was pared by 5 bases and J by 3 bases, with 13 bases between. The CDR3 protein is CASSRDRPDTEAFF. The CDR3 nucleotides read TGTGCCAGCAGCAGAGACAGACCAGACACTGAAGCTTTCTTT.

The chain combines TRBV19 with TRBJ1-5; D is unresolved. The CDR3 spans 16 residues. V was cut by 0 bases and J by 4 bases, with 13 bases left in between. The germline CDR1 and CDR2 sequences are LNHDA and SQIVND (reference sequence). CDR3 in DNA: TGTGCCAGTAGTATAGAGGGTTCCCCTCTTAATCAGCCCCAGCATTTT. It translates to CASSIEGSPLNQPQHF.

The chain uses TRBV4-3 and TRBJ1-1; 9 nucleotides align to TRBD1. The ends lost 5 bases at V and 1 base at J; junction bases unmatched: 8. The length of the CDR3 is 16 residues. CDR1 is LGHNA, CDR2 YSLEER, per germline. CDR3 DNA: TGCGCCAGCAGCTTAATTCGGACAGGGGCGAACACTGAAGCTTTCTTT. Translating it yields CASSLIRTGANTEAFF.

This chain connects TRBV12-1 to TRBJ2-7; the table's D call, TRBD1, has no DNA check behind it. TRBV12-1 is a pseudogene. This CDR3 has 16 residues. The CDR3 region has the DNA TGTGCCAGCAGCTTTGGAATGCGGCAGGGGGGCCGCGAGCAGTACTTC. Its translation: CASSFGMRQGGREQYF.

The chain links TRBV9 to TRBJ2-7; D uncertain. V was pared by 3 bases and J by 2 bases, with 9 bases between. The CDR3 has 13 amino acids. CDR1 and CDR2 (germline): SGDLS, YYNGEE. CDR3 nucleotides: TGTGCCAGCAGCGCCGGACCACCCTACGAGCAGTACTTC. Translating it yields CASSAGPPYEQYF.

V usage is TRBV27 and J usage is TRBJ2-1; 8 bases fit TRBD2. J gave up 7 bases and V 0 bases, and 11 bases lay outside the gene matches. Germline CDR1 MNHEY, CDR2 SMNVEV (reference sequence). The CDR3 extends over 17 amino acids. The CDR3 protein is CASSLSTPRGAGNEQFF. In DNA, the CDR3 is TGTGCCAGCAGTTTATCTACACCGCGGGGGGCCGGGAATGAGCAGTTCTTC.

This chain connects TRBV7-7 to TRBJ1-4; D unresolved. CDR1 and CDR2 (germline): SSHAT, FNYEAQ (reference sequence). The CDR3 extends over 13 amino acids. CDR3 sequence: CASSHRLNEKLFF. CDR3 coding DNA: TGTGCTAGCTCCCACAGATTAAATGAAAAACTGTTTTTT.

This rearrangement joins TRBV5-4 to TRBJ2-7, with 11 bases fitting TRBD2. The CDR3 runs to 16 residues. In germline, CDR1 is SGHNT, CDR2 YYREEE (reference sequence). V lost 3 bases and J lost 2; bases outside the gene matches: 7. CDR3 sequence reads: CASSYLGTSGPYEQYF. In DNA, the CDR3 is TGTGCCAGCAGCTACCTCGGGACTAGCGGCCCCTACGAGCAGTACTTC.

This sequence joins TRBV27 and TRBJ2-7; 10 bases line up with TRBD2. V was pared by 4 bases and J by 6 bases, with 6 bases of the junction left unmatched. The CDR3 covers 14 residues. Germline CDR1 is MNHEY and CDR2 is SMNVEV (reference sequence). The CDR3 sequence is CASSSSGRGGEQYF. As DNA, the CDR3 is TGTGCCAGCAGTTCTAGCGGGAGAGGGGGCGAGCAGTACTTC.

The V call is TRBV18, the J call TRBJ1-2; a weak D match, TRBD1 (5 bases). V was clipped by 2 bases and J by 0 bases, with 13 bases between them. The CDR3 is 16 amino acids. Germline V CDR1 and CDR2: KGHSH, LQKENI. CDR3 nucleotide sequence: TGTGCCAGCTCACCAAGTTCCCAGGGCACTAACTATGGCTACACCTTC. It specifies CASSPSSQGTNYGYTF. Combining the CDR3 with reference TRBV18 and TRBJ1-2 gives the whole variable domain NAGVMQNPRHLVRRRGQEARLRCSPMKGHSHVYWYRQLPEEGLKFMVYLQKENIIDESGMPKERFSAEFPKEGPSILRIQQVVRGDSAAYFCASSPSSQGTNYGYTFGSGTRLTVV.

The V gene is TRBV4-1, the J gene TRBJ1-4, with TRBD1 matching 7 bases. Germline values: CDR1 MGHRA, CDR2 YSYEKL. With V trimmed by 0 bases and J by 4 bases, 2 bases remained unmatched. This CDR3 contains 15 residues. The CDR3 spells CASSQEGQLNEKLFF. CDR3 in DNA: TGCGCCAGCAGCCAAGAGGGACAGCTTAATGAAAAACTGTTTTTT.

The chain carries TRBV15 and TRBJ2-2; the match to TRBD1 covers 11 bases. V dropped 1 base and J dropped 3; count of bases not matched to a gene: 7. The CDR3 totals 18 residues. Germline V CDR1 and CDR2: LNHNV, YYDKDF (reference sequence). CDR3 in amino acids: CATSRGTGGRGDTGELFF. The CDR3 DNA reads TGTGCCACCAGCAGAGGGACAGGGGGCAGGGGGGACACCGGGGAGCTGTTTTTT.

The CDR3 sequence is CASSLGDKNSPLHF. The CDR3 coding sequence is TGTGCCAGCAGCTTGGGGGACAAGAATTCACCCCTCCACTTT. J is TRBJ1-6 and V is TRBV7-6; maybe TRBD1 (6 bases). CDR1 and CDR2 (germline): SGHVS, FNYEAQ. V lost 3 bases and J 7 bases, leaving 10 bases between the germline ends. The CDR3 totals 14 residues.

CDR3 bases: TGTGCCAGTGGAGAAACGACTGGAAACACCATATATTTT. Translated, it gives CASGETTGNTIYF. This chain uses TRBV2 with TRBJ1-3, with D unclear. The germline V gene has CDR1 SNHLY and CDR2 FYNNEI. The CDR3 sequence is 13 residues long. Trimming removed 9 bases at V and 2 bases at J, with 11 bases between.

The chain uses TRBV29-1 and TRBJ2-5, with 9 bases that match TRBD1. CDR3 length: 13 residues. Germline V gives CDR1 SQVTM, CDR2 ANQGSEA. Trimming cost V 6 bases and J 6 bases; bases outside gene matches: 8. CDR3 residues: CSVAPGQGQTQYF. Here the CDR3 DNA reads TGCAGCGTAGCCCCGGGACAGGGTCAGACCCAGTACTTC.

This CDR3 is CAIMGGTAPYEQYF. As DNA, the CDR3 is TGTGCCATCATGGGTGGGACAGCCCCCTACGAGCAGTACTTC. V is TRBV10-3 and J is TRBJ2-7; 7 bases match TRBD1. Germline V lookup: CDR1 ENHRY, CDR2 SYGVKD. The CDR3 is 14 amino acids. V shed 7 bases and J 2 bases; nucleotides not matched to a gene: 8.

This clone was found a few times. The rearrangement joins TRBV7-3 to TRBJ2-7; D uncertain. CDR1 is SGHTA, CDR2 FQGTGA, per germline. V gave up 5 bases and J gave up 4 bases, with 12 bases separating them. This CDR3 comprises 13 residues. CDR3 sequence: CASSPMDGYEQYF. The CDR3 DNA follows: TGTGCCAGCAGCCCTATGGACGGTTACGAGCAGTACTTC. Drawing the rest from reference TRBV7-3 and TRBJ2-7, the complete variable domain is GAGVSQTPSNKVTEKGKYVELRCDPISGHTALYWYRQSLGQGPEFLIYFQGTGAADDSGLPNDRFFAVRPEGSVSTLKIQRTERGDSAVYLCASSPMDGYEQYFGPGTRLTVT.

The gene calls are TRBV5-3 and TRBJ2-7; possibly TRBD1 for D (6 bases). TRBV5-3 counts as an open reading frame of uncertain function. Trimming left V 2 bases short and J 5 bases short, with 17 bases between. This CDR3 is 15 amino acids long. In nucleotides, the CDR3 is TGTGCCAGAAGCTTCCTCCGGCAGGGGTATAACGAGCAGTACTTC. It yields the protein CARSFLRQGYNEQYF.

The chain joins TRBV7-2 to TRBJ2-1; a possible D gene is TRBD1 (6 bases). Trimming left V 5 bases short and J 5 bases short, with 16 bases between. Germline V lookup: CDR1 SGHTA, CDR2 FQGNSA. This CDR3 has 15 amino acids. Here the CDR3 DNA reads TGTGCCAGCAGCGGCAGGGGATACAACGACAATGAGCAGTTCTTC. It encodes CASSGRGYNDNEQFF.

V gene TRBV5-5 combines with J gene TRBJ2-7; TRBD1 matches 8 bases. This CDR3 is built from 14 residues. The V and J ends lost 1 base and 7 bases, in that order; junction bases with no gene match: 7. The germline CDR1 and CDR2 sequences are SGHKS and YYEKEE (reference sequence). CDR3: CASSLYDRGGEQYF. CDR3 DNA: TGTGCCAGCAGCTTGTATGACAGGGGTGGGGAGCAGTACTTC. Drawing the rest from reference TRBV5-5 and TRBJ2-7, the complete variable domain is DAGVTQSPTHLIKTRGQQVTLRCSPISGHKSVSWYQQVLGQGPQFIFQYYEKEERGRGNFPDRFSARQFPNYSSELNVNALLLGDSALYLCASSLYDRGGEQYFGPGTRLTVT.

CDR3 loop: CASKRDRGAGEQFF. The CDR3 DNA is TGTGCCAGTAAGAGGGACAGGGGAGCGGGTGAGCAGTTCTTC. The chain combines TRBV19 with TRBJ2-1, with TRBD1 matching over 10 bases. J was trimmed by 9 bases and V by 7 bases; bases with no gene match: 9. Germline-derived CDR1 and CDR2 are LNHDA and SQIVND (reference sequence). The CDR3 covers 14 residues.